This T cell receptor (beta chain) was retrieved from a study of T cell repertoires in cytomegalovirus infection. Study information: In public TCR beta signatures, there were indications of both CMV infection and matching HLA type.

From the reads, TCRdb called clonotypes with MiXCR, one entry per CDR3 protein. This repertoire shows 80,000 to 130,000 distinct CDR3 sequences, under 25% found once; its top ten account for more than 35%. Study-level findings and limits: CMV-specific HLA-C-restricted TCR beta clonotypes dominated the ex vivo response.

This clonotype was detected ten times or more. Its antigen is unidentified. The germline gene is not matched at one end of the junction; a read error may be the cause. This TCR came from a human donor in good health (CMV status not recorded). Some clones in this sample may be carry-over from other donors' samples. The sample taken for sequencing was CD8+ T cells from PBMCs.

CDR3 loop: CASSTTQGVKTEAFF. CDR3 DNA: TGTGCCAGCAGCACAACCCAGGGGGTGAAGACTGAAGCTTTCTTT. V and J are TRBV7-8 and TRBJ1-1; TRBD1 aligns across 7 bases. Germline CDR1 SGHVS, CDR2 FQNEAQ. This CDR3 has 15 residues.